Listed below are T cell receptor beta chains from one sample, sequenced in a study of T cells in Graves' hyperthyroidism and ophthalmopathy. TCRdb re-derived calls from the multiplex PCR reads in MiXCR, one entry per CDR3 protein. The sample has some 510,000 distinct CDR3 sequences, around 20% seen once; the top ten hold 26%. Sequencing used blood. These receptors all stem from a man in his late teens or twenties with Graves' hyperthyroidism. Both conserved end residues are part of each CDR3. Each record gives: clone size, V gene, J gene, D gene, CDR3 protein, CDR3 DNA. The D gene is left open where the match is weak. Size values are once, few and many counts, or a class for expanded clones, and some rows have none.

clone_size: .
v_call: TRBV6-2/TRBV6-3
j_call: TRBJ2-7
d_call: .
cdr3_aa: CASSYDLGSSYEQYF
cdr3_nt: TGTGCCAGCAGTTACGATCTCGGATCATCCTACGAGCAGTACTTC

clone_size: .
v_call: TRBV6-5
j_call: TRBJ1-1
d_call: TRBD1
cdr3_aa: CASSNPGQVNTEAFF
cdr3_nt: TGTGCCAGCAGTAACCCGGGACAGGTGAACACTGAAGCTTTCTTT

clone_size: .
v_call: TRBV28
j_call: TRBJ2-5
d_call: TRBD2
cdr3_aa: CASSLRTSGMETQYF
cdr3_nt: TGTGCCAGCAGTTTACGGACTAGCGGGATGGAGACCCAGTACTTC

clone_size: .
v_call: TRBV4-1
j_call: TRBJ1-2
d_call: .
cdr3_aa: CSSSQPTGYGYTF
cdr3_nt: TGCTCCAGCAGCCAACCCACAGGGTACGGCTACACCTTC

clone_size: .
v_call: TRBV28
j_call: TRBJ1-1
d_call: .
cdr3_aa: CASGHSGHLGTEAFF
cdr3_nt: TGTGCCAGCGGACATTCGGGGCATCTGGGCACTGAAGCTTTCTTT

clone_size: many
v_call: TRBV9
j_call: TRBJ1-1
d_call: .
cdr3_aa: CASSVARSTEAFF
cdr3_nt: TGTGCCAGCAGCGTAGCTCGCAGCACTGAAGCTTTCTTT

clone_size: many
v_call: TRBV28
j_call: TRBJ1-5
d_call: .
cdr3_aa: CASRSGPTNQPQHF
cdr3_nt: TGTGCCAGCAGATCCGGGCCCACCAATCAGCCCCAGCATTTT

clone_size: many
v_call: TRBV30
j_call: TRBJ1-3
d_call: .
cdr3_aa: CAWSAGVGNTIYF
cdr3_nt: TGTGCCTGGAGTGCCGGGGTTGGAAACACCATATATTTT

clone_size: many
v_call: TRBV12-3/TRBV12-4
j_call: TRBJ1-1
d_call: .
cdr3_aa: CASSFSRAGVTEAFF
cdr3_nt: TGTGCCAGCAGTTTTTCCCGGGCAGGGGTTACTGAAGCTTTCTTT

clone_size: .
v_call: TRBV28
j_call: TRBJ2-7
d_call: .
cdr3_aa: CASSMVQGIYEQYF
cdr3_nt: TGTGCCAGCAGCATGGTTCAGGGAATCTACGAGCAGTACTTC

clone_size: .
v_call: TRBV6-5
j_call: TRBJ2-7
d_call: .
cdr3_aa: CASSYSMAGRSYEQYF
cdr3_nt: TGTGCCAGCAGTTACTCTATGGCAGGGCGGTCCTACGAGCAGTACTTC

clone_size: few
v_call: TRBV6-1
j_call: TRBJ2-7
d_call: .
cdr3_aa: CASRQSAGGSYEQYF
cdr3_nt: TGTGCCAGCAGACAATCCGCCGGGGGCTCCTACGAGCAGTACTTC

clone_size: many
v_call: TRBV4-1
j_call: TRBJ1-2
d_call: .
cdr3_aa: CASSQAGQNYGYTF
cdr3_nt: TGCGCCAGCAGCCAGGCCGGACAGAACTATGGCTACACCTTC

clone_size: .
v_call: TRBV6-1
j_call: TRBJ1-5
d_call: .
cdr3_aa: CASSELRVSNQPQHF
cdr3_nt: TGTGCCAGCAGTGAACTCCGGGTTAGCAATCAGCCCCAGCATTTT

clone_size: .
v_call: TRBV6-2/TRBV6-3
j_call: TRBJ2-2
d_call: .
cdr3_aa: CATKQGAGKLFF
cdr3_nt: TGTGCCACTAAACAGGGTGCCGGGAAGCTGTTTTTT

clone_size: many
v_call: TRBV7-8
j_call: TRBJ1-3
d_call: TRBD1
cdr3_aa: CASSFLTGGAGNTIYF
cdr3_nt: TGTGCCAGCAGCTTCTTGACAGGGGGCGCTGGAAACACCATATATTTT

clone_size: few
v_call: TRBV29-1
j_call: TRBJ1-5
d_call: .
cdr3_aa: CRGNSSNQPQHF
cdr3_nt: TGCAGGGGGAACTCTAGCAATCAGCCCCAGCATTTT

clone_size: few
v_call: TRBV12-3/TRBV12-4
j_call: TRBJ2-2
d_call: TRBD1
cdr3_aa: CAYRQGGNTGELFF
cdr3_nt: TGTGCCTATCGACAGGGCGGTAACACCGGGGAGCTGTTTTTT

clone_size: few
v_call: TRBV5-1
j_call: TRBJ2-7
d_call: .
cdr3_aa: CASSLAWPTLAYEQYF
cdr3_nt: TGCGCCAGCAGCTTGGCCTGGCCGACCCTAGCCTACGAGCAGTACTTC

clone_size: many
v_call: TRBV20-1
j_call: TRBJ2-7
d_call: .
cdr3_aa: CSASGSGSYEQYF
cdr3_nt: TGCAGTGCTAGCGGGTCAGGCTCCTACGAGCAGTACTTC

clone_size: many
v_call: TRBV2
j_call: TRBJ1-5
d_call: .
cdr3_aa: CASSELGNSNQPQHF
cdr3_nt: TGTGCCAGCAGTGAGCTAGGGAATAGCAATCAGCCCCAGCATTTT

clone_size: many
v_call: TRBV11-2
j_call: TRBJ1-1
d_call: .
cdr3_aa: CASSLYIGFRGTGRRDEAFF
cdr3_nt: TGTGCCAGCAGCTTATATATAGGGTTCCGTGGGACCGGGAGAAGAGATGAAGCTTTCTTT

clone_size: many
v_call: TRBV6-4
j_call: TRBJ1-1
d_call: .
cdr3_aa: CASSERGDTEAFF
cdr3_nt: TGTGCCAGCAGTGAGCGAGGGGACACTGAAGCTTTCTTT

clone_size: .
v_call: TRBV3-1
j_call: TRBJ2-7
d_call: .
cdr3_aa: CASSPFLGNEQYF
cdr3_nt: TGTGCCAGCAGCCCCTTCCTTGGTAACGAGCAGTACTTC

clone_size: .
v_call: TRBV6-5
j_call: TRBJ1-1
d_call: .
cdr3_aa: CASSYSTWVNTEAFF
cdr3_nt: TGTGCCAGCAGTTACTCGACCTGGGTGAACACTGAAGCTTTCTTT

clone_size: many
v_call: TRBV15
j_call: TRBJ1-5
d_call: .
cdr3_aa: CATSRDPTNQPQHF
cdr3_nt: TGTGCCACCAGCAGAGATCCGACTAATCAGCCCCAGCATTTT

clone_size: .
v_call: TRBV20-1
j_call: TRBJ2-2
d_call: .
cdr3_aa: CSALSADKNTGELFF
cdr3_nt: TGCAGTGCTCTTAGCGCGGACAAGAACACCGGGGAGCTGTTTTTT

clone_size: many
v_call: TRBV12-3/TRBV12-4
j_call: TRBJ2-2
d_call: .
cdr3_aa: CASSYDTISGELFF
cdr3_nt: TGTGCCAGCAGTTACGACACGATCTCCGGGGAGCTGTTTTTT

clone_size: many
v_call: TRBV29-1
j_call: TRBJ1-1
d_call: .
cdr3_aa: CSVGQPGGEAFF
cdr3_nt: TGCAGCGTTGGACAGCCGGGTGGGGAAGCTTTCTTT

clone_size: few
v_call: TRBV12-3/TRBV12-4
j_call: TRBJ2-5
d_call: TRBD2
cdr3_aa: CASWTSGFQETQYF
cdr3_nt: TGTGCCAGCTGGACTAGCGGCTTCCAAGAGACCCAGTACTTC

clone_size: few
v_call: TRBV12-3/TRBV12-4
j_call: TRBJ2-2
d_call: .
cdr3_aa: CASSLRQGYTGELFF
cdr3_nt: TGTGCCAGCAGTTTAAGGCAGGGGTACACCGGGGAGCTGTTTTTT

clone_size: many
v_call: TRBV20-1
j_call: TRBJ1-1
d_call: .
cdr3_aa: CSARQGSEEAFF
cdr3_nt: TGCAGTGCTAGACAGGGTTCGGAGGAAGCTTTCTTT

clone_size: .
v_call: TRBV20-1
j_call: TRBJ1-5
d_call: .
cdr3_aa: CSARLEALKGQNQPQHF
cdr3_nt: TGCAGTGCTAGGCTAGAGGCCCTCAAGGGGCAAAATCAGCCCCAGCATTTT

clone_size: many
v_call: TRBV28
j_call: TRBJ1-5
d_call: .
cdr3_aa: CASSPPRQPQHF
cdr3_nt: TGTGCCAGCAGTCCGCCACGTCAGCCCCAGCATTTT

clone_size: many
v_call: TRBV14
j_call: TRBJ2-5
d_call: .
cdr3_aa: CASSQAGWRQETQYF
cdr3_nt: TGTGCCAGCAGCCAAGCAGGGTGGCGGCAAGAGACCCAGTACTTC

clone_size: many
v_call: TRBV11-2
j_call: TRBJ1-2
d_call: .
cdr3_aa: CATSGPNRGPNYGYTF
cdr3_nt: TGTGCCACCTCGGGCCCAAACCGGGGCCCTAACTATGGCTACACCTTC

clone_size: many
v_call: TRBV3-1
j_call: TRBJ1-1
d_call: TRBD1
cdr3_aa: CASSTTTGGNTEAFF
cdr3_nt: TGTGCCAGCAGCACCACGACAGGGGGGAACACTGAAGCTTTCTTT

clone_size: few
v_call: TRBV2
j_call: TRBJ1-2
d_call: .
cdr3_aa: CASRDRIYYGYTF
cdr3_nt: TGTGCCAGCAGGGACAGAATTTACTATGGCTACACCTTC

clone_size: many
v_call: TRBV11-2
j_call: TRBJ1-1
d_call: .
cdr3_aa: CASSSPRSTMQNTEAFF
cdr3_nt: TGTGCCAGCAGCTCCCCTAGGAGTACGATGCAGAACACTGAAGCTTTCTTT

clone_size: many
v_call: TRBV2
j_call: TRBJ2-7
d_call: .
cdr3_aa: CASSERPGGYEQYF
cdr3_nt: TGTGCCAGCAGTGAAAGGCCCGGCGGATACGAGCAGTACTTC

clone_size: .
v_call: TRBV2
j_call: TRBJ1-2
d_call: TRBD1
cdr3_aa: CASSGTGGDYYGYTF
cdr3_nt: TGTGCCAGCAGTGGGACAGGGGGCGATTACTATGGCTACACCTTC

clone_size: .
v_call: TRBV5-1
j_call: TRBJ1-2
d_call: .
cdr3_aa: CASSYDATNYGYTF
cdr3_nt: TGCGCCAGCAGCTATGACGCAACTAACTATGGCTACACCTTC

clone_size: .
v_call: TRBV30
j_call: TRBJ1-2
d_call: .
cdr3_aa: CAWSVLGAGGYTF
cdr3_nt: TGTGCCTGGAGTGTACTGGGGGCAGGTGGCTACACCTTC

clone_size: .
v_call: TRBV27
j_call: TRBJ2-2
d_call: .
cdr3_aa: CASRRGRNTGELFF
cdr3_nt: TGTGCCAGCAGGAGGGGCAGAAACACCGGGGAGCTGTTTTTT

clone_size: many
v_call: TRBV5-1
j_call: TRBJ1-3
d_call: .
cdr3_aa: CASSLAPLKFGNTIYF
cdr3_nt: TGCGCCAGCAGCTTGGCTCCCTTAAAATTTGGAAACACCATATATTTT

clone_size: many
v_call: TRBV2
j_call: TRBJ1-2
d_call: .
cdr3_aa: CASRGTLYGDYGYTF
cdr3_nt: TGTGCCAGCAGGGGGACGCTGTACGGCGACTATGGCTACACCTTC

clone_size: many
v_call: TRBV19
j_call: TRBJ1-1
d_call: .
cdr3_aa: CASNVGRPGAEAFF
cdr3_nt: TGTGCCAGTAACGTTGGGCGGCCCGGGGCTGAAGCTTTCTTT

clone_size: .
v_call: TRBV7-6
j_call: TRBJ1-3
d_call: TRBD1
cdr3_aa: CASSSTGYAGNTIYF
cdr3_nt: TGTGCCAGCAGCTCGACAGGGTATGCTGGAAACACCATATATTTT

clone_size: .
v_call: TRBV6-4
j_call: TRBJ1-6
d_call: .
cdr3_aa: CASSDTNNSPLHF
cdr3_nt: TGTGCCAGCAGTGACACAAATAATTCACCCCTCCACTTT

clone_size: many
v_call: TRBV28
j_call: TRBJ1-5
d_call: .
cdr3_aa: CASMPAASGQPQHF
cdr3_nt: TGTGCCAGCATGCCGGCAGCCTCGGGTCAGCCCCAGCATTTT